This entry describes one T cell receptor beta chain. The entry originates in a study of blood T cell repertoires in COVID-19. About the research overall: Nucleic acid was either cDNA or gDNA, and it came from T cells, B-cell-depleted T cells, or PBMCs.

How the authors handled the data: Amplification with reference gene primers provided the estimates of nucleated cell counts. Sequencing was performed with immunoSEQ multiplex PCR; in TCRdb, only in-frame clones are kept and a portion is missing. V, J and clone size are those of that table, while D and trimming were read from the DNA. The profile shows 45,000 or so clones, 70% to 90% of them singletons. V trimming: 3 bases; J trimming: 2 bases; junction bases outside the gene matches: 4. CDR1 and CDR2 from the germline V gene are SGHVS and FQNEAQ. This CDR3 comprises 15 residues. The sequence was collected from a human donor in a cohort sampled during active COVID-19. Sequenced input: peripheral blood. The chain uses TRBV7-8 and TRBJ2-1; 7 bases map to TRBD2. The CDR3 protein is CASSFELATYNEQFF. As DNA, the CDR3 is TGTGCCAGCAGCTTTGAACTAGCGACCTACAATGAGCAGTTCTTC.